A single sample is the source of the 11 T cell receptor beta chains below, sequenced in a study of OX40 agonist ivuxolimab in advanced cancers. Produced via immunoSEQ multiplex PCR; TCRdb's table is partial and in-frame only. Found here are about 55,000 clones, nearly 85% of them singletons; the top ten hold just under 4%. Here the sequenced sample was CD4+ or CD8+ T cells sorted from blood, taken in a trial of the OX40 agonist ivuxolimab. The receptors come from an adult with an advanced solid tumor such as melanoma, head and neck, liver or kidney cancer.

The genes are TRBV5-1 and TRBJ2-7, with 13 bases that match TRBD2. The CDR3 length is 15 residues. CDR1 is SGHRS, CDR2 YFSETQ, per germline. The junction had 4 bases not matched to a gene; V was cut back by 1 base and J by 6 bases. The CDR3 spells CASSLPGLAGPEQYF. The CDR3 DNA reads TGCGCCAGCAGCTTGCCGGGACTAGCGGGGCCCGAGCAGTACTTC.

This chain uses TRBV7-2 with TRBJ2-7; D assignment may be TRBD1 or TRBD2 (5 bases each). Germline CDR1 SGHTA, CDR2 FQGNSA. The CDR3 is made up of 14 amino acids. V was clipped by 5 bases and J by 12 bases, with 23 bases between them. The CDR3 DNA reads as TGTGCCAGCAGCCAGGTCTCGGGGCCCCGGGGTACGTACTTC. The encoded protein is CASSQVSGPRGTYF.

The rearrangement uses TRBV28 and TRBJ1-4, with unresolved D. The CDR3 extends over 10 amino acids. V gave up 6 bases and J gave up 14 bases, with 10 bases separating them. Germline V CDR1 and CDR2: MDHEN, SYDVKM. CDR3 DNA: TGTGCCAGCAGCCGGGATCGGCTGTTTTTT. It translates to CASSRDRLFF.

This clone was seen a few times. As DNA, the CDR3 is TGTGCCAGCAGTGAAGCGCATCGGGAGCTGTTTTTT. It is translated as CASSEAHRELFF. The chain is built from TRBV2 and TRBJ2-2; the D is unclear. Germline V gene sequence: CDR1 SNHLY, CDR2 FYNNEI. The V end lost 0 bases, the J end lost 9 bases, and 5 bases lay between the germline ends. The length of the CDR3 is 12 residues.

The rearrangement uses TRBV5-6 and TRBJ1-4, with 7 bases lining up with TRBD1. The CDR3 is made up of 14 amino acids. Trimming cost V 2 bases and J 8 bases; bases outside gene matches: 6. Germline V gene data show CDR1 as SGHDT and CDR2 as YYEEEE. For the CDR3, the DNA is TGTGCCAGCAGCTTACAGGGGTTCCAGGAAAAACTGTTTTTT. This gives the protein CASSLQGFQEKLFF.

The chain employs TRBV28 and TRBJ1-4, with D maybe TRBD1 (5 bases). Germline-derived CDR1 and CDR2 are MDHEN and SYDVKM. The CDR3 spans 15 residues. V gave up 6 bases and J gave up 7 bases, with 18 bases separating them. CDR3 nucleotide sequence: TGTGCCAGCAGCCCAGCCCTACAGGATATTGAAAAACTGTTTTTT. It is translated as CASSPALQDIEKLFF.

This sequence joins TRBV5-4 and TRBJ2-5, with 7 bases identical to TRBD1. J was trimmed by 2 bases and V by 3 bases; bases with no gene match: 4. From germline, CDR1 is SGHNT and CDR2 YYREEE (reference sequence). This CDR3 has 14 amino acids. The chain's CDR3 is CASSYGQAQETQYF. As DNA, the CDR3 is TGTGCCAGCAGCTATGGACAGGCTCAAGAGACCCAGTACTTC. The entire variable domain, with the rest obtained from reference TRBV5-4 and TRBJ2-5, is as follows: ETGVTQSPTHLIKTRGQQVTLRCSSQSGHNTVSWYQQALGQGPQFIFQYYREEENGRGNFPPRFSGLQFPNYSSELNVNALELDDSALYLCASSYGQAQETQYFGPGTRLLVL.

The chain has TRBV6-4 and TRBJ1-1; tentative D call: TRBD1 (5 bases). The V gene's germline CDR1 is MRHNA and CDR2 SNTAGT. The CDR3 is 15 amino acids. V lost 6 bases and J 0 bases, leaving 14 bases between the germline ends. CDR3 nucleotide sequence: TGTGCCAGCAGAGTAGACAGCCTTTTGAACACTGAAGCTTTCTTT. Translation: CASRVDSLLNTEAFF.

This clone was seen a few times. The V call is TRBV5-1, the J call TRBJ2-7; perhaps TRBD2 as D (6 bases). This CDR3 spans 14 amino acids. Germline V lookup: CDR1 SGHRS, CDR2 YFSETQ. V was shortened by 3 bases and J by 2 bases, with 12 bases between the two germline ends. Written as DNA, the CDR3 is TGCGCCAGCAGCTCGGGACTGCGTACCTACGAGCAGTACTTC. Its protein is CASSSGLRTYEQYF.

The genes are TRBV19 and TRBJ2-2, with D tentatively TRBD1 (6 bases). Trimming left V 0 bases short and J 4 bases short, with 18 bases between. Germline V gene sequence: CDR1 LNHDA, CDR2 SQIVND (reference sequence). This CDR3 has 18 amino acids. In DNA, the CDR3 is TGTGCCAGTAGTATAGATCTCAGGGGATCGTTGTTCACCGGGGAGCTGTTTTTT. Its translation: CASSIDLRGSLFTGELFF.

The chain employs TRBV15 and TRBJ2-5; 10 bases fit TRBD1. CDR1 is LNHNV and CDR2 is YYDKDF in the germline V gene (reference sequence). V gave up 3 bases and J gave up 3 bases; unmatched junction bases: 4. The CDR3 runs 15 residues. The CDR3 DNA is TGTGCCACCAGCAGGGGAGGACAGGGGGAAGAGACCCAGTACTTC. Its translation: CATSRGGQGEETQYF.